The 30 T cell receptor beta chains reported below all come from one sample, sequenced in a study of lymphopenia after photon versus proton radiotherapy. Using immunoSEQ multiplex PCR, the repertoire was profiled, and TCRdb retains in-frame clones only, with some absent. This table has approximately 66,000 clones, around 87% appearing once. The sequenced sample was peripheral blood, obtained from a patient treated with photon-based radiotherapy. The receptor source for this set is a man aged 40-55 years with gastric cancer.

This chain's CDR3 is CASSGGGTSETGELFF. CDR3 coding DNA: TGCGCCAGCAGCGGTGGGGGCACCTCGGAAACCGGGGAGCTGTTTTTT. The chain recombines TRBV5-1 with TRBJ2-2; weak D call: TRBD1 (6 bases). The CDR3 extends over 16 amino acids. Trimming took 4 bases from V and 5 from J, leaving 18 bases between them. Germline assignment: CDR1 SGHRS and CDR2 YFSETQ.

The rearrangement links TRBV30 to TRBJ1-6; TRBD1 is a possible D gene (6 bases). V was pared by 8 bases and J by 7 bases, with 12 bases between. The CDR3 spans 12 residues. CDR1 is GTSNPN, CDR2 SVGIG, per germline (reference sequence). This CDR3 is CAGGQTNSPLHF. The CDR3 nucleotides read TGTGCCGGTGGACAGACGAATTCACCCCTCCACTTT.

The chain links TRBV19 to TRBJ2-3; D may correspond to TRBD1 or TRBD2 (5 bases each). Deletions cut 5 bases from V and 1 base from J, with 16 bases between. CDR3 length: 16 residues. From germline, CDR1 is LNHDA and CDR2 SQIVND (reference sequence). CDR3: CASSARPGRRTDTQYF. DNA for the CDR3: TGTGCCAGTAGTGCCCGGCCGGGACGCCGCACAGATACGCAGTATTTT. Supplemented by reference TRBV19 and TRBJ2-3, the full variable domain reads DGGITQSPKYLFRKEGQNVTLSCEQNLNHDAMYWYRQDPGQGLRLIYYSQIVNDFQKGDIAEGYSVSREKKESFPLTVTSAQKNPTAFYLCASSARPGRRTDTQYFGPGTRLTVL.

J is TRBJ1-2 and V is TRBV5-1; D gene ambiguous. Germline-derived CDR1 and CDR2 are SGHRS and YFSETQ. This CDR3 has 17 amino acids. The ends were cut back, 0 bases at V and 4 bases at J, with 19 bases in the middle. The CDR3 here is CASSLGEQPIQGYGYTF. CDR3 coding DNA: TGCGCCAGCAGCTTGGGTGAGCAACCGATACAAGGCTATGGCTACACCTTC.

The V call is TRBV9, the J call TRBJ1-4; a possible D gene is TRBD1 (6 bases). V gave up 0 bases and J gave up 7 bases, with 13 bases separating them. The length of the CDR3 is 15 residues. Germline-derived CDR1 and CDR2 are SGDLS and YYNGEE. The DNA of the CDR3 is TGTGCCAGCAGCGTAGGGGGACAAGCCCCTGAAAAACTGTTTTTT. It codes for CASSVGGQAPEKLFF.

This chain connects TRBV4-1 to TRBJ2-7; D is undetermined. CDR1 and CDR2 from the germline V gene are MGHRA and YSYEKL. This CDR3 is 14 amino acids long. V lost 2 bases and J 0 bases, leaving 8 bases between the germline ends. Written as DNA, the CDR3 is TGCGCCAGCAGCCAATTTGTGGGCTCCTACGAGCAGTACTTC. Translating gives CASSQFVGSYEQYF.

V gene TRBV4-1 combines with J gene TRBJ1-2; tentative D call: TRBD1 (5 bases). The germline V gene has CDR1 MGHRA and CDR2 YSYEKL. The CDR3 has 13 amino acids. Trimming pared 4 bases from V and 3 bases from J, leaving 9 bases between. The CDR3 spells CASSPGQDYGYTF. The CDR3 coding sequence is TGCGCCAGCAGCCCCGGACAAGACTATGGCTACACCTTC.

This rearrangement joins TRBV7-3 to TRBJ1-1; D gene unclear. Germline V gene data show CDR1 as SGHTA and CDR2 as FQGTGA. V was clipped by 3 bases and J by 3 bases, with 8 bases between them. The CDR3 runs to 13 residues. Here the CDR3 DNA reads TGTGCCAGCAGCTTCCAGGTAGACACTGAAGCTTTCTTT. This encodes CASSFQVDTEAFF.

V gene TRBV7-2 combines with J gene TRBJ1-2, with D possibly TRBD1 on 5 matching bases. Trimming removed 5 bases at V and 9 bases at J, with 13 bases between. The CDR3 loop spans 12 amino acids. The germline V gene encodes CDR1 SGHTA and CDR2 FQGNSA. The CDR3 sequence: CASSAGTRSYTF. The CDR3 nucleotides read TGTGCCAGCAGCGCCGGGACCAGGAGCTACACCTTC. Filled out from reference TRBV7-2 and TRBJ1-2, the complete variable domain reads GAGVSQSPSNKVTEKGKDVELRCDPISGHTALYWYRQSLGQGLEFLIYFQGNSAPDKSGLPSDRFSAERTGGSVSTLTIQRTQQEDSAVYLCASSAGTRSYTFGSGTRLTVV.

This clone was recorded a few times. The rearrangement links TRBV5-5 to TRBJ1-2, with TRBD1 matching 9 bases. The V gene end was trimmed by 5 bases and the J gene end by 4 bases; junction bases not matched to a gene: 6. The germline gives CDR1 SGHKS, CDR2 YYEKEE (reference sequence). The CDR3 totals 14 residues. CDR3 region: CASSHPGQGYGYTF. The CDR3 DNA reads TGTGCCAGCAGTCATCCGGGACAGGGCTATGGCTACACCTTC.

CDR3: CAIRGQARGNTIYF. CDR3 in DNA: TGTGCCATCAGGGGACAGGCGAGGGGAAACACCATATATTTT. V usage is TRBV10-3 and J usage is TRBJ1-3, with TRBD1 identical over 8 bases. Germline assignment: CDR1 ENHRY and CDR2 SYGVKD. The ends lost 6 bases at V and 4 bases at J; junction bases unmatched: 5. The CDR3 is 14 residues long.

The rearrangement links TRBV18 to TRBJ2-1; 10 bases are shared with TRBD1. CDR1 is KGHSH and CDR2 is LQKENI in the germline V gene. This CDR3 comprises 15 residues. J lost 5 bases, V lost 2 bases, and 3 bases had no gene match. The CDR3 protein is CASSPRQGAHNEQFF. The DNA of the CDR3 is TGTGCCAGCTCACCAAGACAGGGGGCGCACAATGAGCAGTTCTTC.

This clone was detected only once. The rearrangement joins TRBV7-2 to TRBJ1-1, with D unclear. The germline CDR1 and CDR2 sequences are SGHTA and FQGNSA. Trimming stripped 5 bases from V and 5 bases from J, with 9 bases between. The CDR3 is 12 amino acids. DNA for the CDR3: TGTGCCAGCAGCCTAGGCAGGACTGAAGCTTTCTTT. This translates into CASSLGRTEAFF.

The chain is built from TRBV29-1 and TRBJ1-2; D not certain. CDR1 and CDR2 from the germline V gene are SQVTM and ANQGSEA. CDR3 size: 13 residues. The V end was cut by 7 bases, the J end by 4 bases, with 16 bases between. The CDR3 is CSAVIGDLYGYTF. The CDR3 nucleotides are TGCAGCGCCGTGATTGGGGATCTCTATGGCTACACCTTC.

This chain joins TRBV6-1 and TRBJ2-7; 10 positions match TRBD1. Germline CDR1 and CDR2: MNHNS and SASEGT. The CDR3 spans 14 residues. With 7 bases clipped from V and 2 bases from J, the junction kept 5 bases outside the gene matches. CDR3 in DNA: TGTGCCAGCACCCGGACAGGGGGGACCTACGAGCAGTACTTC. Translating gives CASTRTGGTYEQYF.

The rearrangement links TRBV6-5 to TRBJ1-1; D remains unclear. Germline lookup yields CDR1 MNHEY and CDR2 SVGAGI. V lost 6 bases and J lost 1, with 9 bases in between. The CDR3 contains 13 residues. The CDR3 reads CASRLTANTEAFF. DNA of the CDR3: TGTGCCAGCAGACTCACAGCGAACACTGAAGCTTTCTTT.

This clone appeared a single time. Written as DNA, the CDR3 is TGTGCCAGCAGGGGGGGACACCCCTACGAGCAGTACTTC. Translating it yields CASRGGHPYEQYF. The chain employs TRBV6-5 and TRBJ2-7; D is possibly TRBD1 or TRBD2 (6 bases each). In germline, CDR1 is MNHEY, CDR2 SVGAGI. V lost 6 bases, J lost 2 bases, and 11 bases lay in between. CDR3 length: 13 amino acids.

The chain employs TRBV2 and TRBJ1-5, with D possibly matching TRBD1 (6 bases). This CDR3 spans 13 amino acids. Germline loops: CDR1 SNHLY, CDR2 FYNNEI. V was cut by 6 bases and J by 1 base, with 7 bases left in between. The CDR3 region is CASRGGSNQPQHF. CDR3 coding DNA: TGTGCCAGCAGGGGGGGCAGCAATCAGCCCCAGCATTTT. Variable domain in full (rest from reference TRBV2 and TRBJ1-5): EPEVTQTPSHQVTQMGQEVILRCVPISNHLYFYWYRQILGQKVEFLVSFYNNEISEKSEIFDDQFSVERPDGSNFTLKIRSTKLEDSAMYFCASRGGSNQPQHFGDGTRLSIL.

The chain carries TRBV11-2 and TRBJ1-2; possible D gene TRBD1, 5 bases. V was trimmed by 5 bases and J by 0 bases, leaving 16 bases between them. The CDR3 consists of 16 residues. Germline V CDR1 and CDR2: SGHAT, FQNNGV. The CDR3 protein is CASSPAGRATNYGYTF. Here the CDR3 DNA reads TGTGCCAGCAGCCCAGCCGGCAGGGCGACTAACTATGGCTACACCTTC. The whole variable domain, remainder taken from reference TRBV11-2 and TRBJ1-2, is EAGVAQSPRYKIIEKRQSVAFWCNPISGHATLYWYQQILGQGPKLLIQFQNNGVVDDSQLPKDRFSAERLKGVDSTLKIQPAKLEDSAVYLCASSPAGRATNYGYTFGSGTRLTVV.

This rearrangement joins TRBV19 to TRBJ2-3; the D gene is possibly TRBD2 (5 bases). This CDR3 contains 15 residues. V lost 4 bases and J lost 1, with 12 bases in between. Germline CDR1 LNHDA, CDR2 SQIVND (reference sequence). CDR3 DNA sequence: TGTGCCAGTAGTACACCGGGAAAAGGCACAGATACGCAGTATTTT. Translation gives CASSTPGKGTDTQYF. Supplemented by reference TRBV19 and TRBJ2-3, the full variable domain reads DGGITQSPKYLFRKEGQNVTLSCEQNLNHDAMYWYRQDPGQGLRLIYYSQIVNDFQKGDIAEGYSVSREKKESFPLTVTSAQKNPTAFYLCASSTPGKGTDTQYFGPGTRLTVL.

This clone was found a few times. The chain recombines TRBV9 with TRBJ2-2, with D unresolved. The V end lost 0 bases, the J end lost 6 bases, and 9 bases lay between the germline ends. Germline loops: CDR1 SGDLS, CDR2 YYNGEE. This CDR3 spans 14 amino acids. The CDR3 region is CASSVGPTAGELFF. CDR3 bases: TGTGCCAGCAGCGTAGGCCCCACGGCCGGGGAGCTGTTTTTT.

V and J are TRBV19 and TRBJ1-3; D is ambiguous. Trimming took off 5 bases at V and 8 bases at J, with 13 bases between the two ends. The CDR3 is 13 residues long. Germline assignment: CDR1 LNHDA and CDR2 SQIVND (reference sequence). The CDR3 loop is CASSRHTRDTIYF. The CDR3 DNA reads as TGTGCCAGTAGTCGACACACCCGGGACACCATATATTTT.

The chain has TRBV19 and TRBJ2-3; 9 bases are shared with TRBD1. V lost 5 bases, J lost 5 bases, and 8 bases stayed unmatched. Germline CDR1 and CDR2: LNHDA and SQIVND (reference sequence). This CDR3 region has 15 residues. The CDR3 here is CASSGTGIYKDTQYF. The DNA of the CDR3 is TGTGCCAGTAGTGGGACAGGGATTTATAAAGATACGCAGTATTTT.

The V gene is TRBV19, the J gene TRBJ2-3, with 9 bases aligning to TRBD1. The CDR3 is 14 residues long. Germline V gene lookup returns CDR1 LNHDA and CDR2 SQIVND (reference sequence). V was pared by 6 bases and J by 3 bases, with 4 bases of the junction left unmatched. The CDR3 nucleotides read TGTGCCAGTAGCGAACAGGGGGCGACAGATACGCAGTATTTT. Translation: CASSEQGATDTQYF.

This CDR3 is CASSEAPAGRDGYTF. The CDR3 DNA follows: TGTGCCAGCAGTGAAGCGCCCGCAGGGAGAGATGGCTACACCTTC. The rearrangement uses TRBV2 and TRBJ1-2, with D possibly TRBD1 on 5 matching bases. The germline V gene has CDR1 SNHLY and CDR2 FYNNEI. The CDR3 extends over 15 amino acids. Deletions cut 0 bases from V and 6 bases from J, with 14 bases between.

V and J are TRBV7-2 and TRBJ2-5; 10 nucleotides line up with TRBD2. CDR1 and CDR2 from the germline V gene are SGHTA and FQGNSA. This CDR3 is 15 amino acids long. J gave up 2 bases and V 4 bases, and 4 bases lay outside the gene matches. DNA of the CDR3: TGTGCCAGCAGCTGGAGGACTAGCGGACAAGAGACCCAGTACTTC. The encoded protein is CASSWRTSGQETQYF. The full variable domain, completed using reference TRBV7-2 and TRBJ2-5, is GAGVSQSPSNKVTEKGKDVELRCDPISGHTALYWYRQSLGQGLEFLIYFQGNSAPDKSGLPSDRFSAERTGGSVSTLTIQRTQQEDSAVYLCASSWRTSGQETQYFGPGTRLLVL.

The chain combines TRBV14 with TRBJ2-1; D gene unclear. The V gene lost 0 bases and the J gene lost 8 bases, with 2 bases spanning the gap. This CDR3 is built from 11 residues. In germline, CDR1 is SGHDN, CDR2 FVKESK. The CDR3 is CASSQDHEQFF. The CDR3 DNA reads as TGTGCCAGCAGCCAAGATCATGAGCAGTTCTTC.

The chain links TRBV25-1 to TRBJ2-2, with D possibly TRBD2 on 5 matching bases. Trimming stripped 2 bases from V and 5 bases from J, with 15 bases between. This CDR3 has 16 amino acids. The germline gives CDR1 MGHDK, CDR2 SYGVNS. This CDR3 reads CASSELLGVGTGELFF. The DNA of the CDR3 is TGTGCCAGCAGTGAACTCCTCGGGGTTGGTACCGGGGAGCTGTTTTTT.

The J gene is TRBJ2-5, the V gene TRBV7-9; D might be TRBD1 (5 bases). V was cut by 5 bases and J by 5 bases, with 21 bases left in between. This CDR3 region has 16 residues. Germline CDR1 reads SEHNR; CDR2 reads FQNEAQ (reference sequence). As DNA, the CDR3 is TGTGCCAGCAGCCCCAAGATTAGGGGTGTTGGGGAGACCCAGTACTTC. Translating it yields CASSPKIRGVGETQYF.

For the CDR3, the DNA is TGTGCCAGCAGTCGCAGGCCGGAGCAGTACTTC. Its translation is CASSRRPEQYF. The chain employs TRBV6-1 and TRBJ2-7; D call uncertain. The CDR3 spans 11 residues. V lost 5 bases and J lost 7, with 9 bases in between. Per germline, CDR1 MNHNS and CDR2 SASEGT.